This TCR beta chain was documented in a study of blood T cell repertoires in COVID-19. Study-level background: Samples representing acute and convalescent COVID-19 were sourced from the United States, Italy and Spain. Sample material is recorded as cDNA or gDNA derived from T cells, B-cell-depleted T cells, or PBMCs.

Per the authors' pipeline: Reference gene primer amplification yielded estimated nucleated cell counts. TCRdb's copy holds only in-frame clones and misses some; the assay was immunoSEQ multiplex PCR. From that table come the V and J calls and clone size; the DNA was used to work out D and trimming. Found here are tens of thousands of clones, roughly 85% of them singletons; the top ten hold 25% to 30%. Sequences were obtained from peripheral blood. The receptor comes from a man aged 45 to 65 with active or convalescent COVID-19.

CDR3 sequence (DNA): TGTGCCAGCAGCTTCCGGTCAGGGGGGAATGAAAAACTGTTTTTT. Amino acids: CASSFRSGGNEKLFF. The chain employs TRBV5-8 and TRBJ1-4, with 7 positions matching TRBD1. With 2 bases clipped from V and 5 bases from J, the junction kept 6 bases outside the gene matches. The CDR3 sequence is 15 residues long. Germline CDR1 and CDR2: SGHTS and YDEGEE. The entire variable domain, with the rest obtained from reference TRBV5-8 and TRBJ1-4, is as follows: EAGVTQSPTHLIKTRGQQATLRCSPISGHTSVYWYQQALGLGLQFLLWYDEGEERNRGNFPPRFSGRQFPNYSSELNVNALELEDSALYLCASSFRSGGNEKLFFGSGTQLSVL.